The entry below gives a single TCR beta chain sequence along with its context. Antigen specificity is unknown. This sample stems from a study of cytomegalovirus exposure and HLA in healthy donors. Overall study results and limits: The study had only CMV serostatus as immune exposure information. Association of a missense DCLRE1C variant with TCR beta V- and J-gene trimming was reported in a later analysis. TCR beta V segments were, for the most part, productive about 87% or about 30% of the time in an earlier analysis.

Though nominally healthy at sampling, donors likely had unrecorded immune exposures. The V and J ends lost 6 bases and 8 bases, in that order; junction bases with no gene match: 13. Per germline, CDR1 WSHSY and CDR2 SAAADI. This CDR3 region has 16 residues. This PCR relied on a set of 60 Vbeta primers and 13 Jbeta primers. Generated by immunoSEQ multiplex PCR, the TCRdb table keeps only in-frame clones and is missing some. The repertoire table contains approximately 58,000 clones. The source of this sequence is a woman aged 45-59 years in good health and CMV-seropositive. Source material: PBMCs. The rearrangement joins TRBV10-2 to TRBJ2-1, with 10 bases matching TRBD2. In nucleotides, the CDR3 is TGCGCCAGCAGCCTCGGGAGCGGGGGGGCGTGGGATGAGCAGTTCTTC. Protein product: CASSLGSGGAWDEQFF.